One sample yielded the 2 T cell receptor beta chains listed below, sequenced in a study of cytomegalovirus exposure and HLA in healthy donors. TCRdb's copy holds only in-frame clones and misses some; the assay was immunoSEQ multiplex PCR. Of tens of thousands of clones listed, about 92% are singletons. What was sequenced was PBMCs. These receptors all come from a young man in good health and CMV-seronegative.

The chain carries TRBV6-1 and TRBJ2-1; a weak D match, TRBD2 (6 bases). Trimming left V 4 bases short and J 4 bases short, with 17 bases between. The CDR3 has 16 amino acids. Looked up from germline, CDR1 is MNHNS and CDR2 is SASEGT. The CDR3 spells CASSGGVVGSYNEQFF. CDR3 nucleotide sequence: TGTGCCAGCAGTGGGGGGGTAGTGGGGAGTTACAATGAGCAGTTCTTC.

The chain employs TRBV5-1 and TRBJ1-6, with 9 bases that match TRBD1. V shed 3 bases, J shed 10 bases, and the junction held 11 bases outside the gene matches. The CDR3 totals 16 residues. CDR1 SGHRS and CDR2 YFSETQ come from the germline V gene. The CDR3 sequence: CASSSGTGLMGSPLHF. DNA of the CDR3: TGCGCCAGCAGCTCCGGGACAGGGTTAATGGGATCACCCCTCCACTTT.